Listed here are 18 T cell receptor beta chains from one sample, sequenced in a study of sequential checkpoint blockade in melanoma. This sample's treatment: randomized to nivolumab then ipilimumab (arm A) or the reverse (arm B). The repertoire was sequenced with immunoSEQ multiplex PCR; TCRdb's copy has only in-frame clones and lacks some. Of 15,000 to 20,000 clones in the sample, around 77% were seen once. The sequences come from CD8+ T cells sorted from blood (inferred from file names), collected from a patient given nivolumab and ipilimumab in sequence. Receptors were obtained from a human donor with melanoma.

The V gene is TRBV10-3, the J gene TRBJ2-7; 15 positions agree with TRBD2. Germline values: CDR1 ENHRY, CDR2 SYGVKD. CDR3 length: 16 amino acids. V dropped 3 bases and J dropped 4; count of bases not matched to a gene: 4. The CDR3 DNA follows: TGTGCCATCAGTGATGAGGGACTAGCGGGGGGATACGAGCAGTACTTC. This codes for CAISDEGLAGGYEQYF.

The DNA for the CDR3 is TGTGCCAGCAGCGATAGATCCGGGACAGGGACTGGGGAGACCCAGTACTTC. This translates into CASSDRSGTGTGETQYF. The rearrangement links TRBV9 to TRBJ2-5, with TRBD1 matching 9 bases. Germline V gene lookup returns CDR1 SGDLS and CDR2 YYNGEE. Unmatched junction bases numbered 14, after V lost 3 bases and J lost 5 bases. CDR3 length equals 17 residues.

This chain uses TRBV5-7 with TRBJ1-5; possible D gene TRBD1, 5 bases. TRBV5-7 is marked as an open reading frame, function uncertain. This CDR3 is built from 15 residues. Trimming stripped 0 bases from V and 0 bases from J, with 7 bases between. The CDR3 DNA is TGTGCCAGCAGCTTGGGACAGAGTAGCAATCAGCCCCAGCATTTT. Translating gives CASSLGQSSNQPQHF.

This clone is medium-sized. The V gene is TRBV7-8, the J gene TRBJ1-2, with a possible D match to TRBD1 (5 bases). The CDR3 extends over 15 amino acids. V gave up 0 bases and J gave up 6 bases, with 14 bases separating them. Germline CDR1 and CDR2: SGHVS and FQNEAQ. Here the CDR3 DNA reads TGTGCCAGCAGCTTAGCGATAGGAGGGGCTGATGGCTACACCTTC. Encoded protein: CASSLAIGGADGYTF. Using reference TRBV7-8 and TRBJ1-2 for the parts outside the CDR3, the full variable domain is GAGVSQSPRYKVAKRGQDVALRCDPISGHVSLFWYQQALGQGPEFLTYFQNEAQLDKSGLPSDRFFAERPEGSVSTLKIQRTQQEDSAVYLCASSLAIGGADGYTFGSGTRLTVV.

This chain joins TRBV6-5 and TRBJ2-7; D is possibly TRBD1 (5 bases). Trimming cost V 4 bases and J 2 bases, with 12 bases left between them. The CDR3 spans 14 residues. Germline V CDR1 and CDR2: MNHEY, SVGAGI. The CDR3 spells CASSFADRTYEQYF. The CDR3 DNA reads TGTGCCAGCAGTTTCGCCGACAGAACCTACGAGCAGTACTTC.

The chain carries TRBV4-1 and TRBJ1-1; no definite D call. CDR1 is MGHRA and CDR2 is YSYEKL in the germline V gene. CDR3 length: 14 residues. The V and J ends lost 1 base and 11 bases respectively, with 17 bases between them. The CDR3 region is CASSQVWEVTSAFF. The CDR3 DNA follows: TGCGCCAGCAGCCAAGTTTGGGAGGTCACAAGCGCTTTCTTT.

This chain links TRBV6-5 with TRBJ1-5; 12 positions agree with TRBD1. The germline V gene has CDR1 MNHEY and CDR2 SVGAGI. V was clipped by 6 bases and J by 4 bases; unmatched bases: 4. The length of the CDR3 is 15 residues. CDR3: CASRGQGARNQPQHF. In DNA, the CDR3 is TGTGCCAGCAGGGGACAGGGGGCGCGGAATCAGCCCCAGCATTTT.

This clone was counted between two and nine times. The V gene is TRBV7-9, the J gene TRBJ1-2; no definite D call. Per germline, CDR1 SEHNR and CDR2 FQNEAQ (reference sequence). Trimming pared 1 base from V and 3 bases from J, leaving 6 bases between. The CDR3 is 13 amino acids. The CDR3 loop reads CASSLGSDYGYTF. The CDR3 DNA reads TGTGCCAGCAGCTTAGGGTCAGACTATGGCTACACCTTC.

The rearrangement joins TRBV4-2 to TRBJ1-2, with D maybe TRBD1 (6 bases). V shed 0 bases and J shed 4 bases, with 21 bases lying between them. Germline V gene lookup returns CDR1 LGHNA and CDR2 YNFKEQ. The CDR3 length is 18 residues. The CDR3 loop reads CASSQEVRGSGRVYGYTF. The DNA of the CDR3 is TGTGCCAGCAGCCAAGAAGTAAGGGGGTCGGGCAGGGTCTATGGCTACACCTTC.

The chain recombines TRBV7-9 with TRBJ2-6, with 8 positions matching TRBD1. Germline V gene lookup returns CDR1 SEHNR and CDR2 FQNEAQ (reference sequence). V lost 4 bases and J lost 2; bases outside the gene matches: 13. This CDR3 has 19 residues. The CDR3 region has the DNA TGTGCCAGCAGCTCGACCGCCGGGGCAGGGGGCCCTGGGGCCAACGTCCTGACTTTC. This codes for CASSSTAGAGGPGANVLTF.

Sample share makes this clone medium-sized (0.01 to 0.1%). V gene TRBV11-2 combines with J gene TRBJ2-1, with 11 bases aligning to TRBD2. The CDR3 sequence is 16 residues long. Germline V gene data show CDR1 as SGHAT and CDR2 as FQNNGV. V lost 2 bases to trimming and J lost 7 bases; unmatched junction nucleotides: 7. Here the CDR3 reads CASSLTLAGGGNEQFF. Written as DNA, the CDR3 is TGTGCCAGCAGCTTAACTCTAGCGGGAGGAGGGAATGAGCAGTTCTTC.

The J gene is TRBJ1-1, the V gene TRBV6-5, with 9 bases identical to TRBD1. V trimming: 6 bases; J trimming: 4 bases; junction bases outside the gene matches: 3. The CDR3 sequence is 13 residues long. Germline V gives CDR1 MNHEY, CDR2 SVGAGI. CDR3 sequence reads: CASRTGGGTEAFF. The CDR3 nucleotides are TGTGCCAGCAGGACAGGGGGAGGCACTGAAGCTTTCTTT.

The chain recombines TRBV9 with TRBJ2-7; D is unresolved. Trimming pared 0 bases from V and 0 bases from J, leaving 10 bases between. From germline, CDR1 is SGDLS and CDR2 YYNGEE. The CDR3 consists of 15 residues. The DNA of the CDR3 is TGTGCCAGCAGCGTAGGTCCAGCGAGCTCCTACGAGCAGTACTTC. It specifies CASSVGPASSYEQYF. Combining the CDR3 with reference TRBV9 and TRBJ2-7 gives the whole variable domain DSGVTQTPKHLITATGQRVTLRCSPRSGDLSVYWYQQSLDQGLQFLIQYYNGEERAKGNILERFSAQQFPDLHSELNLSSLELGDSALYFCASSVGPASSYEQYFGPGTRLTVT.

The rearrangement links TRBV4-1 to TRBJ2-7, with 8 bases fitting TRBD1. The CDR3 is 15 residues long. V lost 4 bases, J lost 3 bases, and 8 bases stayed unmatched. Germline CDR1 reads MGHRA; CDR2 reads YSYEKL. This chain's CDR3 is CASSLDAGGFYEQYF. CDR3 in DNA: TGCGCCAGCAGCCTCGACGCAGGGGGCTTCTACGAGCAGTACTTC.

This clone was seen a handful of times. In DNA form, the CDR3 reads TGTGCCAGCAGCTTAGTCCCGGACTATGGCTACACCTTC. Protein: CASSLVPDYGYTF. The genes are TRBV7-9 and TRBJ1-2, with D unclear. Trimming cost V 1 base and J 3 bases, with 6 bases left between them. Germline V gene sequence: CDR1 SEHNR, CDR2 FQNEAQ (reference sequence). The CDR3 length is 13 residues.

This sequence joins TRBV2 and TRBJ2-7; a possible D gene is TRBD1 (5 bases). The CDR3 is made up of 11 amino acids. The germline gives CDR1 SNHLY, CDR2 FYNNEI. The CDR3 bases are TGTGCTCCCAGGGCGACCTACGAGCAGTACTTC. As protein: CAPRATYEQYF.

This chain links TRBV6-5 with TRBJ2-6; D unclear. The V end was cut by 2 bases, the J end by 2 bases, with 7 bases between. Germline CDR1 reads MNHEY; CDR2 reads SVGAGI. This CDR3 spans 15 amino acids. Here the CDR3 DNA reads TGTGCCAGCAGTTACACGGTAACTGGGGCCAACGTCCTGACTTTC. Its protein product is CASSYTVTGANVLTF.

The rearrangement links TRBV28 to TRBJ2-7, with 15 positions matching TRBD2. Germline CDR1 and CDR2: MDHEN and SYDVKM. The length of the CDR3 is 18 residues. With V trimmed by 5 bases and J by 5 bases, 13 bases remained unmatched. The CDR3: CASSPGLAGGPWSHEQYF. The CDR3 DNA sequence: TGTGCCAGCAGTCCAGGACTAGCGGGAGGGCCCTGGAGTCACGAGCAGTACTTC.